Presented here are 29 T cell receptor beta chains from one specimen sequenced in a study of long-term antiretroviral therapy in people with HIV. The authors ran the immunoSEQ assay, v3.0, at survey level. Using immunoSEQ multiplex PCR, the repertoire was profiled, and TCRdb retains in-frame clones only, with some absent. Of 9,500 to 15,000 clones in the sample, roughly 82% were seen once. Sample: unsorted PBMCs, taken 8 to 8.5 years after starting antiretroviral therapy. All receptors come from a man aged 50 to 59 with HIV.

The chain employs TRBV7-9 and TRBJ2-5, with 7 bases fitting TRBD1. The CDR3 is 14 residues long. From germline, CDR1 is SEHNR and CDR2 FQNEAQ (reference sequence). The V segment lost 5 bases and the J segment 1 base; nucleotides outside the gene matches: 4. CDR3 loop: CASSQTGSQETQYF. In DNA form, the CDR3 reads TGTGCCAGCAGCCAGACAGGGTCCCAAGAGACCCAGTACTTC.

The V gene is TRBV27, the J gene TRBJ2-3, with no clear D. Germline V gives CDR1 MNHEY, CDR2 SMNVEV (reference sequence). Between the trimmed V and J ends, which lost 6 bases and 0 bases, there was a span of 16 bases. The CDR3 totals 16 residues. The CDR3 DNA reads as TGTGCCAGCAGACTTTCCACCCTGGGTAGCACAGATACGCAGTATTTT. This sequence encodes CASRLSTLGSTDTQYF.

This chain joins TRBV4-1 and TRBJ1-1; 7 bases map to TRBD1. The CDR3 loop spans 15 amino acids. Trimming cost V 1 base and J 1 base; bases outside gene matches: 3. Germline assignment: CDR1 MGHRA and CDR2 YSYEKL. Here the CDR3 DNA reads TGCGCCAGCAGCCAAGCGTGGACAGGGAACACTGAAGCTTTCTTT. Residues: CASSQAWTGNTEAFF.

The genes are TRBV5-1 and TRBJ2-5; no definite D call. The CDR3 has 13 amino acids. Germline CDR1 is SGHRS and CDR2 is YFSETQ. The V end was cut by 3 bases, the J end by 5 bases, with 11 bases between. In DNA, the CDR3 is TGCGCCAGCAGCTCGGCCGGATACGAGACCCAGTACTTC. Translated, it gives CASSSAGYETQYF. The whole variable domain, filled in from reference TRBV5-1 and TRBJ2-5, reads KAGVTQTPRYLIKTRGQQVTLSCSPISGHRSVSWYQQTPGQGLQFLFEYFSETQRNKGNFPGRFSGRQFSNSRSEMNVSTLELGDSALYLCASSSAGYETQYFGPGTRLLVL.

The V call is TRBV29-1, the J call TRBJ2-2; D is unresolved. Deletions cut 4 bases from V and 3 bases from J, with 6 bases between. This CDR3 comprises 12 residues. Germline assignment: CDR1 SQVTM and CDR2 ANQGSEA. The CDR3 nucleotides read TGCAGCGTTGTTGGGTACACCGGGGAGCTGTTTTTT. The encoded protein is CSVVGYTGELFF.

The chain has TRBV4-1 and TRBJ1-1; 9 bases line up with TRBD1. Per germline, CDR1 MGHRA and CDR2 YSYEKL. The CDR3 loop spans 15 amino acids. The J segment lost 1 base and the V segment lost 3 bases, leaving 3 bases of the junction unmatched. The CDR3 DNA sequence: TGCGCCAGCAGCCAGCCGGACAGGGGGAACACTGAAGCTTTCTTT. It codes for CASSQPDRGNTEAFF.

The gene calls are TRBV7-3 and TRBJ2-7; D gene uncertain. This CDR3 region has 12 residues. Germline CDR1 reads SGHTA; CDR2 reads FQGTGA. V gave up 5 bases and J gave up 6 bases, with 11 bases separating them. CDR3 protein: CASSPTGGEQYF. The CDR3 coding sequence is TGTGCCAGCAGCCCTACCGGTGGCGAGCAGTACTTC.

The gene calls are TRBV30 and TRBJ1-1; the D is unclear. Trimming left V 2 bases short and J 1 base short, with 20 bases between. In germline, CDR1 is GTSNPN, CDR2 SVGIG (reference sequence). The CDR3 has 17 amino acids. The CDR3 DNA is TGTGCCTGGAGTCCAATCGGACGCGCAAGGGCGAACACTGAAGCTTTCTTT. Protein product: CAWSPIGRARANTEAFF.

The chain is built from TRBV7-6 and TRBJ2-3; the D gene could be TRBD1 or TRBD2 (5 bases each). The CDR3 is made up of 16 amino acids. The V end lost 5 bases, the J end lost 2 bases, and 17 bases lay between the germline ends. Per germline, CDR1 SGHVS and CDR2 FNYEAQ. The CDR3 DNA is TGTGCCAGCAGCCAATCCCGGGACCTACTCACAGATACGCAGTATTTT. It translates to CASSQSRDLLTDTQYF.

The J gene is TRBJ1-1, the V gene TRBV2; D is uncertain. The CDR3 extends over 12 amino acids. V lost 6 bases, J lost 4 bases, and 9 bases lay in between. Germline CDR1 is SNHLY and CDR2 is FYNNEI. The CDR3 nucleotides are TGTGCCAGCAGCTTTATAGCCACTGAAGCTTTCTTT. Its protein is CASSFIATEAFF.

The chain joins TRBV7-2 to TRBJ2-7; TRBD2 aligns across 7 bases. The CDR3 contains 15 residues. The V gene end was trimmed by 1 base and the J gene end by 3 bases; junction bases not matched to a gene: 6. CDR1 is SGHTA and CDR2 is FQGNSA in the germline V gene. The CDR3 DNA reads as TGTGCCAGCAGCTTAGAGGCTAGCGGATACTACGAGCAGTACTTC. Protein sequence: CASSLEASGYYEQYF.

The DNA for the CDR3 is TGCGCCAGCAGCTTAGGGAGCGGGGGGACCACAGATACGCAGTATTTT. Translated, it gives CASSLGSGGTTDTQYF. This chain links TRBV5-1 with TRBJ2-3, with 9 positions matching TRBD2. The CDR3 is made up of 16 amino acids. Looked up from germline, CDR1 is SGHRS and CDR2 is YFSETQ. V gave up 2 bases and J gave up 2 bases; unmatched junction bases: 6.

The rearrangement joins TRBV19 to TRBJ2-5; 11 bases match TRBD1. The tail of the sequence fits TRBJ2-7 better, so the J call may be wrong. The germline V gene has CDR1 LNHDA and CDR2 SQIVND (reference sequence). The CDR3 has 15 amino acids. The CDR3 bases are TGTGCCACCAAACAAGGACAGGGGGCTTCCTACGAGCAGTACTTC. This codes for CATKQGQGASYEQYF.

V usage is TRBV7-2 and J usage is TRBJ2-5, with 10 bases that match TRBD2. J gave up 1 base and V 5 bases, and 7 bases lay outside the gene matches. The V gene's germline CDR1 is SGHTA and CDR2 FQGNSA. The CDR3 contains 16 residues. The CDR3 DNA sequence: TGTGCCAGCAGCCGCCAAAGCGGGGGGGCCCAAGAGACCCAGTACTTC. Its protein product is CASSRQSGGAQETQYF.

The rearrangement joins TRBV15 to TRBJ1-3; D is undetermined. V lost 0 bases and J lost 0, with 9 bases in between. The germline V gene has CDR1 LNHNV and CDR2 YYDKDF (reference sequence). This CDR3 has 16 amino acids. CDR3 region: CATSRDYSGSGNTIYF. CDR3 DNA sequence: TGTGCCACCAGCAGAGATTACTCCGGCTCTGGAAACACCATATATTTT.

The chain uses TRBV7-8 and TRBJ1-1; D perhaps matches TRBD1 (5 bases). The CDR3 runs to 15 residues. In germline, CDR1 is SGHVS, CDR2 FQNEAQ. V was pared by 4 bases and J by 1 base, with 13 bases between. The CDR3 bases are TGTGCCAGCAGCTCCCAGACAGAGACGAACACTGAAGCTTTCTTT. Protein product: CASSSQTETNTEAFF.

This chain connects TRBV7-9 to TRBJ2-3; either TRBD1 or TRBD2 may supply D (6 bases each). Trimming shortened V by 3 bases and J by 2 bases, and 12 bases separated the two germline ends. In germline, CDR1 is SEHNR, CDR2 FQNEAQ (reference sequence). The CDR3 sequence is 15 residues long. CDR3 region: CASSFTGTPTDTQYF. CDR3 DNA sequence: TGTGCCAGCAGCTTCACAGGGACTCCCACAGATACGCAGTATTTT.

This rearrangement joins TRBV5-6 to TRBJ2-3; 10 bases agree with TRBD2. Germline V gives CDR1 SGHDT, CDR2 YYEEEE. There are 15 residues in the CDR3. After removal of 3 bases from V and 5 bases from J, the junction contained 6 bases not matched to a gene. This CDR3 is CASSSSGGAKDTQYF. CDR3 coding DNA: TGTGCCAGCAGCTCGAGCGGGGGGGCGAAAGATACGCAGTATTTT.

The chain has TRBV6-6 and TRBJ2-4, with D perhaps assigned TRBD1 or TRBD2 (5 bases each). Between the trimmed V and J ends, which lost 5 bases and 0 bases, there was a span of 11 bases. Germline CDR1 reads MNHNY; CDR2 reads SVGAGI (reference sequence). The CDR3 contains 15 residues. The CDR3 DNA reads TGTGCCAGCAGTCCCTTGGGGGTAGCCAAAAACATTCAGTACTTC. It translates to CASSPLGVAKNIQYF.

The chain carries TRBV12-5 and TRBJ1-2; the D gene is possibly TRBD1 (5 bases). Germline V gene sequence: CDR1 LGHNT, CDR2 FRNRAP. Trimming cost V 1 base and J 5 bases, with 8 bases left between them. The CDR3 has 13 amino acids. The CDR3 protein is CASGLGGYYGYTF. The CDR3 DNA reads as TGTGCTAGTGGTTTGGGGGGGTATTATGGCTACACCTTC. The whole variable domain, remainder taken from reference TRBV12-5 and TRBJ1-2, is DARVTQTPRHKVTEMGQEVTMRCQPILGHNTVFWYRQTMMQGLELLAYFRNRAPLDDSGMPKDRFSAEMPDATLATLKIQPSEPRDSAVYFCASGLGGYYGYTFGSGTRLTVV.

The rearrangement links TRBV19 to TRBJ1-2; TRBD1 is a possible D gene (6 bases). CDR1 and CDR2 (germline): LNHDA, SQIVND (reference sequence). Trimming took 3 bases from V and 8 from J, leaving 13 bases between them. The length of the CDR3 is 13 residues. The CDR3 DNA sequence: TGTGCCAGTAGTATTACAGGGTCGGCGGGCTACACCTTC. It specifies CASSITGSAGYTF.

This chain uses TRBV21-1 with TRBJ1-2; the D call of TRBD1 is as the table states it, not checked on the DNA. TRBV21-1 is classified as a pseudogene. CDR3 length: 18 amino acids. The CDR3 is CASSTYRDRGSSNYGYTF. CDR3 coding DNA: TGTGCCAGCAGCACCTACCGGGACAGGGGGTCCTCAAACTATGGCTACACCTTC.

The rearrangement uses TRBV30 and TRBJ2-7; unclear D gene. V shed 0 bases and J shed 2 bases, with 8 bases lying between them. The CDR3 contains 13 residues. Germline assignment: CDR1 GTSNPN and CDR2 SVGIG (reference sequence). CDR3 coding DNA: TGTGCCTGGAGTGTACCCGGTACCTACGAGCAGTACTTC. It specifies CAWSVPGTYEQYF.

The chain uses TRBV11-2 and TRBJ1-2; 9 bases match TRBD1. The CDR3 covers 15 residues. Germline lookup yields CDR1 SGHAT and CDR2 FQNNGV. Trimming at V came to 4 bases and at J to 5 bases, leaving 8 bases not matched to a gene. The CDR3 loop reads CASSSPQGALYGYTF. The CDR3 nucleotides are TGTGCCAGCAGCTCACCACAGGGGGCGCTGTATGGCTACACCTTC.

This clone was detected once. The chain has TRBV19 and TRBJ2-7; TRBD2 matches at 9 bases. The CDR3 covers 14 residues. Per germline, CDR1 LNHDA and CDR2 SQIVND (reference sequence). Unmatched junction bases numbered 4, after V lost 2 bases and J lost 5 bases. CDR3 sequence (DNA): TGTGCCAGTAGTATACAAGCGGGGGGTGACGAGCAGTACTTC. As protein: CASSIQAGGDEQYF.

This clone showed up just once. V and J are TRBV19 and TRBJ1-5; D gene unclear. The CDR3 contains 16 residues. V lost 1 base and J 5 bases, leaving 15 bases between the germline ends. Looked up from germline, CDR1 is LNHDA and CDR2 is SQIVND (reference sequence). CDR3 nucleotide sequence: TGTGCCAGTAGTATAGGGTTCTCGGCGGGCGATCAGCCCCAGCATTTT. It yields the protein CASSIGFSAGDQPQHF.

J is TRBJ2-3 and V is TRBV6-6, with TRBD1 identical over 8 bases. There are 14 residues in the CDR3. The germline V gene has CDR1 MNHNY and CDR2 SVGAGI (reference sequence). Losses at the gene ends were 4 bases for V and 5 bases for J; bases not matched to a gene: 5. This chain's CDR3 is CASSSGGWGDTQYF. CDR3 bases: TGTGCCAGCAGTTCAGGGGGCTGGGGAGATACGCAGTATTTT.

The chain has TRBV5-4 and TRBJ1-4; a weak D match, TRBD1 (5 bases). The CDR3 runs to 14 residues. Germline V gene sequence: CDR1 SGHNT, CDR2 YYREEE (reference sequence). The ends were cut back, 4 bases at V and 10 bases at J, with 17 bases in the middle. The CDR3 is CASSPGTEHGKLFF. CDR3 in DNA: TGTGCCAGCAGCCCGGGGACGGAACATGGAAAACTGTTTTTT.

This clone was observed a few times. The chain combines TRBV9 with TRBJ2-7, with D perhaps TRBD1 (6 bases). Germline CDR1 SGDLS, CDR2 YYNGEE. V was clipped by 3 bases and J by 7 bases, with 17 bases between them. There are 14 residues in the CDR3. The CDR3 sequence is CASSAPGTPREQYF. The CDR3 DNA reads TGTGCCAGCAGCGCCCCCGGGACACCGAGGGAGCAGTACTTC.